This T cell receptor (beta chain) was recorded in a study of blood T cell repertoires in COVID-19. Study-level background: Sites across the United States, Italy and Spain contributed samples from acute and convalescent COVID-19. From T cells, B-cell-depleted T cells, or PBMCs came the material, which was cDNA or gDNA.

The CDR3 consists of 15 residues. V was clipped by 5 bases and J by 4 bases; unmatched bases: 7. Germline V gene data show CDR1 as SGHVS and CDR2 as FNYEAQ. In terms of age and location, participants ranged from about 18 to 89 years and lived in under 30 US areas. Cohorts were based on clinical histories the participants reported. Some clones are missing from TCRdb's copy, which holds only in-frame ones; the method was immunoSEQ multiplex PCR. The table has fewer than 400,000 clones, 85% to 90% seen once. This TCR derives from a woman in her 30s who had recovered from COVID-19. The chain is built from TRBV7-6 and TRBJ1-2, with 10 bases that match TRBD1. The sample taken for sequencing was PBMCs or T cells enriched from blood (not recorded which). The CDR3 loop reads CASSVDRGLGYGYTF. CDR3 coding DNA: TGTGCCAGCAGCGTTGACAGGGGGCTTGGCTATGGCTACACCTTC.